A single sample gave rise to the 29 T cell receptor beta chains below, sequenced in a study of T-cell memory formation after mild COVID-19. TCRdb passed the 5' RACE reads through MiXCR, listing each CDR3 protein once. The sample holds about 320,000 distinct CDR3 sequences, roughly an eighth seen once. The sequencing sample was made of PBMCs or a T cell subset sorted from them (not recorded which). The origin of the receptors is a man between 18 and 29 years old who had mild COVID-19 (a few samples of this study predate the infection). Cell type and time point are not known.

Many counts were recorded for this clonotype. The gene calls are TRBV20-1 and TRBJ2-3; the D gene is possibly TRBD2 (5 bases). V lost 4 bases, J lost 4 bases, and 18 bases lay in between. The CDR3 sequence is 15 residues long. Looked up from germline, CDR1 is DFQATT and CDR2 is SNEGSKA (reference sequence). CDR3 DNA sequence: TGCAGTGCTACCCCAGCGGCCTCAGGTGCAGATACGCAGTATTTT. Encoded protein: CSATPAASGADTQYF.

The sample holds a few counts of this clonotype. This sequence joins TRBV2 and TRBJ1-1, with a tentative D call TRBD1 (5 bases). The germline gives CDR1 SNHLY, CDR2 FYNNEI. V was cut by 8 bases and J by 1 base, with 11 bases left in between. The CDR3 is 13 amino acids. The CDR3 region has the DNA TGTGCCAGCTCGAACCAGGGGAACACTGAAGCTTTCTTT. This gives the protein CASSNQGNTEAFF.

In its sample, this clonotype was seen a few times. The rearrangement uses TRBV7-9 and TRBJ1-1; the D is unclear. V lost 6 bases and J 11 bases, leaving 16 bases between the germline ends. The CDR3 runs to 12 residues. CDR1 is SEHNR and CDR2 is FQNEAQ in the germline V gene (reference sequence). CDR3 sequence (DNA): TGTGCCAGCAGGGAACTGAGATTTAGGGCTTTCTTT. Residues: CASRELRFRAFF.

In this sample, this clonotype turned up a few times. The gene calls are TRBV6-2 or TRBV6-3 and TRBJ2-7, with unresolved D. This CDR3 contains 12 residues. Germline CDR1 is MNHEY and CDR2 is SVGEGT. V dropped 5 bases and J dropped 3 bases, with 8 bases sitting between them. The CDR3 region has the DNA TGTGCCAGCAGTAATTTATACTACGAGCAGTACTTC. This encodes CASSNLYYEQYF.

The J gene is TRBJ2-3, the V gene TRBV5-1; D is perhaps TRBD1 (7 bases). The CDR3 spans 16 residues. Per the germline V gene, CDR1 is SGHRS and CDR2 is YFSETQ. Trimming cost V 5 bases and J 2 bases, with 18 bases left between them. CDR3 sequence reads: CASRRGDRSATDTQYF. The DNA of the CDR3 is TGCGCCAGCAGAAGGGGGGACAGATCAGCCACAGATACGCAGTATTTT.

This clonotype came up a few times. The chain uses TRBV4-1 and TRBJ2-2; D call uncertain. The CDR3 spans 15 residues. Trimming removed 1 base at V and 0 bases at J, with 6 bases between. Germline V CDR1 and CDR2: MGHRA, YSYEKL. The CDR3 loop is CASSQGRSNTGELFF. For the CDR3, the DNA is TGCGCCAGCAGCCAAGGCAGGTCGAACACCGGGGAGCTGTTTTTT.

This clonotype was counted a few times. The CDR3 sequence is CAISEGSYGYTF. DNA of the CDR3: TGTGCCATCAGTGAAGGTTCCTATGGCTACACCTTC. The rearrangement joins TRBV10-3 to TRBJ1-2; no definite D call. Germline loops: CDR1 ENHRY, CDR2 SYGVKD. There are 12 residues in the CDR3. The V end was cut by 3 bases, the J end by 4 bases, with 6 bases between.

The V call is TRBV9, the J call TRBJ1-6; 7 positions match TRBD1. Germline V gene lookup returns CDR1 SGDLS and CDR2 YYNGEE. V lost 2 bases and J lost 9; bases outside the gene matches: 8. The CDR3 loop spans 15 amino acids. CDR3 region: CASSVQGGFGSPLHF. The CDR3 DNA sequence: TGTGCCAGCAGCGTCCAGGGGGGGTTCGGTTCACCCCTCCACTTT.

This clonotype showed up just a few times. This rearrangement joins TRBV6-5 to TRBJ1-4; TRBD1 is a possible D gene (6 bases). The CDR3 length is 15 residues. The germline V and J ends were trimmed by 5 bases and 8 bases, with 18 bases remaining between them. Per the germline V gene, CDR1 is MNHEY and CDR2 is SVGAGI. This chain's CDR3 is CASSRRGNSGEKLFF. CDR3 bases: TGTGCCAGCAGTCGGAGGGGGAACTCGGGCGAAAAACTGTTTTTT.

The chain employs TRBV20-1 and TRBJ2-3; 9 bases fit TRBD1. This CDR3 is built from 16 residues. Germline lookup yields CDR1 DFQATT and CDR2 SNEGSKA (reference sequence). The V segment lost 2 bases and the J segment 4 bases; nucleotides outside the gene matches: 10. The CDR3 DNA follows: TGCAGTGCTAGAAGAAACAGGGGGCCAGTATCAGATACGCAGTATTTT. Its translation: CSARRNRGPVSDTQYF.

The chain recombines TRBV2 with TRBJ2-1; tentative D call: TRBD1 (5 bases). V shed 4 bases and J shed 13 bases, with 14 bases lying between them. CDR3 length: 12 residues. Germline assignment: CDR1 SNHLY and CDR2 FYNNEI. CDR3 coding DNA: TGTGCCAGCAGTGGAGAGCCAGGGCGTCAGTTCTTC. Encoded protein: CASSGEPGRQFF.

CDR3 in amino acids: CASSLVRGGHQPQHF. CDR3 sequence (DNA): TGTGCCAGCAGCTTAGTCAGAGGGGGGCATCAGCCCCAGCATTTT. This chain joins TRBV7-2 and TRBJ1-5; TRBD1 is a possible D gene (6 bases). The germline V and J ends were trimmed by 1 base and 5 bases, with 12 bases remaining between them. The CDR3 covers 15 residues. The germline CDR1 and CDR2 sequences are SGHTA and FQGNSA.

This clonotype has at least ten counts. The CDR3 sequence: CASSLSARPLGYF. CDR3 DNA sequence: TGTGCCAGCAGCTTGTCTGCCAGGCCCCTGGGATATTTT. V usage is TRBV7-2 and J usage is TRBJ2-3; D call uncertain. Germline CDR1 is SGHTA and CDR2 is FQGNSA. V was cut by 3 bases and J by 15 bases, with 19 bases left in between. CDR3 length: 13 residues. The full variable domain, with the rest looked up from reference TRBV7-2 and TRBJ2-3, is GAGVSQSPSNKVTEKGKDVELRCDPISGHTALYWYRQSLGQGLEFLIYFQGNSAPDKSGLPSDRFSAERTGGSVSTLTIQRTQQEDSAVYLCASSLSARPLGYFGPGTRLTVL.

This clonotype was picked up a small number of times. The V call is TRBV6-4, the J call TRBJ2-2, with TRBD1 matching 9 bases. This CDR3 comprises 17 residues. The V segment lost 5 bases and the J segment 5 bases; nucleotides outside the gene matches: 12. Germline V lookup: CDR1 MRHNA, CDR2 SNTAGT. The DNA for the CDR3 is TGTGCCAGCAGTCCCATTCTCAGGACAGGGGAGACCGGGGAGCTGTTTTTT. Its protein product is CASSPILRTGETGELFF.

This clonotype was picked up a small number of times. V gene TRBV30 combines with J gene TRBJ2-2, with D unclear. The CDR3 is 11 amino acids. Germline CDR1 and CDR2: GTSNPN and SVGIG (reference sequence). V was pared by 0 bases and J by 8 bases, with 4 bases between. The DNA for the CDR3 is TGTGCCTGGAGTGTGGCGGGGGAGCTGTTTTTT. Its protein product is CAWSVAGELFF.

The chain combines TRBV15 with TRBJ1-2, with D perhaps matching TRBD1 (6 bases). CDR1 and CDR2 (germline): LNHNV, YYDKDF (reference sequence). The CDR3 covers 16 residues. V lost 0 bases, J lost 5 bases, and 16 bases lay in between. The CDR3 region is CATSRDLGDTWYGYTF. Written as DNA, the CDR3 is TGTGCCACCAGCAGAGATCTAGGGGACACCTGGTATGGCTACACCTTC.

The chain couples TRBV6-1 to TRBJ2-1; D perhaps matches TRBD1 (5 bases). CDR1 is MNHNS and CDR2 is SASEGT in the germline V gene. The CDR3 spans 12 residues. Trimming left V 6 bases short and J 10 bases short, with 13 bases between. The CDR3 region has the DNA TGTGCCAGCAGGCTCAGGGTTTCCGAGCAGTTCTTC. This translates into CASRLRVSEQFF.

The chain links TRBV7-8 to TRBJ1-3; 7 nucleotides align to TRBD1. This CDR3 is built from 20 residues. The V gene end was trimmed by 5 bases and the J gene end by 0 bases; junction bases not matched to a gene: 19. Per germline, CDR1 SGHVS and CDR2 FQNEAQ. CDR3: CASSTPTGTETPYSGNTIYF. The CDR3 region has the DNA TGTGCCAGCAGCACGCCCACCGGGACAGAGACCCCATACTCTGGAAACACCATATATTTT. Supplemented by reference TRBV7-8 and TRBJ1-3, the full variable domain reads GAGVSQSPRYKVAKRGQDVALRCDPISGHVSLFWYQQALGQGPEFLTYFQNEAQLDKSGLPSDRFFAERPEGSVSTLKIQRTQQEDSAVYLCASSTPTGTETPYSGNTIYFGEGSWLTVV.

Only a few counts were recorded for this clonotype. The CDR3 coding sequence is TGTGCCAGCAGCTTAGCGCGGTTCAGCTTAACTGAAGCTTTCTTT. It specifies CASSLARFSLTEAFF. The gene calls are TRBV7-9 and TRBJ1-1; D is uncertain. The CDR3 sequence is 15 residues long. Germline CDR1 SEHNR, CDR2 FQNEAQ (reference sequence). Trimming shortened V by 0 bases and J by 5 bases, and 13 bases separated the two germline ends.

This clonotype appeared many times. The chain employs TRBV5-1 and TRBJ1-1, with a tentative D call TRBD1 (5 bases). The CDR3 extends over 13 amino acids. Trimming took 3 bases from V and 5 from J, leaving 11 bases between them. Germline assignment: CDR1 SGHRS and CDR2 YFSETQ. The CDR3 DNA reads as TGCGCCAGCAGCTGGGGCTGGGGGACTGAAGCTTTCTTT. Translating it yields CASSWGWGTEAFF.

The chain has TRBV4-2 and TRBJ2-3, with D perhaps assigned TRBD1 or TRBD2 (5 bases each). Germline V gives CDR1 LGHNA, CDR2 YNFKEQ. CDR3 length: 16 amino acids. V was pared by 3 bases and J by 2 bases, with 15 bases between. The CDR3 DNA sequence: TGTGCCAGCAGCCAGGTGGCTCGAGGGGCCACAGATACGCAGTATTTT. Protein: CASSQVARGATDTQYF.

This chain uses TRBV3-1 with TRBJ2-1, with D possibly TRBD1 on 6 matching bases. V was cut by 6 bases and J by 8 bases, with 17 bases left in between. Germline CDR1 is LGHDT and CDR2 is YNNKEL (reference sequence). This CDR3 contains 14 residues. CDR3 DNA: TGTGCCAGCAGACTTTCCCGGGACATCGATGAGCAGTTCTTC. It yields the protein CASRLSRDIDEQFF.

The chain has TRBV12-3 or TRBV12-4 and TRBJ2-7; 12 bases line up with TRBD2. This CDR3 spans 14 amino acids. V shed 6 bases and J 5 bases; nucleotides not matched to a gene: 5. For the CDR3, the DNA is TGTGCCAGCAGCCAGACTAGCGGGGGACACGAGCAGTACTTC. Encoded protein: CASSQTSGGHEQYF.

In its sample, this clonotype was seen a few times. The J gene is TRBJ2-4, the V gene TRBV6-4; tentatively, D is TRBD2 (5 bases). V was clipped by 3 bases and J by 7 bases, with 10 bases between them. The germline CDR1 and CDR2 sequences are MRHNA and SNTAGT. CDR3 length equals 13 residues. The CDR3 sequence is CASSEPRENIQYF. CDR3 sequence (DNA): TGTGCCAGCAGTGAACCGAGGGAGAACATTCAGTACTTC.

This clonotype was picked up many times. The rearrangement joins TRBV25-1 to TRBJ2-1; 11 bases fit TRBD2. The trim removed 8 bases at V and 8 bases at J, leaving 5 bases unmatched. Germline CDR1 is MGHDK and CDR2 is SYGVNS. The CDR3 sequence is 13 residues long. DNA of the CDR3: TGTGCCAGCGGACTAGCGGGTGGGGATGAGCAGTTCTTC. This codes for CASGLAGGDEQFF.

This clonotype was counted between two and nine times. This chain links TRBV6-5 with TRBJ1-1; D is perhaps TRBD1 (5 bases). V was pared by 2 bases and J by 0 bases, with 10 bases between. The CDR3 has 15 amino acids. Germline CDR1 MNHEY, CDR2 SVGAGI. The CDR3 bases are TGTGCCAGCAGTTACGCAGGGACCATGAACACTGAAGCTTTCTTT. Translation gives CASSYAGTMNTEAFF.

This clonotype turned up a few times. The chain carries TRBV3-1 and TRBJ1-4, with 8 nucleotides matching TRBD1. The CDR3 extends over 12 amino acids. Unmatched junction bases numbered 5, after V lost 4 bases and J lost 13 bases. CDR1 LGHDT and CDR2 YNNKEL come from the germline V gene (reference sequence). CDR3 sequence (DNA): TGTGCCAGCAGCCCCGGGACAGGAAGACTGTTTTTT. This translates into CASSPGTGRLFF. Looking up the rest from reference TRBV3-1 and TRBJ1-4 gives the full variable domain: DTAVSQTPKYLVTQMGNDKSIKCEQNLGHDTMYWYKQDSKKFLKIMFSYNNKELIINETVPNRFSPKSPDKAHLNLHINSLELGDSAVYFCASSPGTGRLFFGSGTQLSVL.

J is TRBJ2-2 and V is TRBV7-9, with D possibly TRBD1 on 6 matching bases. Trimming removed 7 bases at V and 2 bases at J, with 8 bases between. This CDR3 is 13 amino acids long. Germline V gene data show CDR1 as SEHNR and CDR2 as FQNEAQ (reference sequence). CDR3 amino acids: CASNRVNTGELFF. The DNA for the CDR3 is TGTGCCAGCAACAGGGTTAACACCGGGGAGCTGTTTTTT.

V gene TRBV12-3 or TRBV12-4 combines with J gene TRBJ2-4, with 11 nucleotides matching TRBD2. V trimming: 3 bases; J trimming: 13 bases; junction bases outside the gene matches: 11. The CDR3 has 15 amino acids. As DNA, the CDR3 is TGTGCCAGCAGTTTGGCTTCGGGACTAGCGGCCCACCAGTACTTC. It codes for CASSLASGLAAHQYF.